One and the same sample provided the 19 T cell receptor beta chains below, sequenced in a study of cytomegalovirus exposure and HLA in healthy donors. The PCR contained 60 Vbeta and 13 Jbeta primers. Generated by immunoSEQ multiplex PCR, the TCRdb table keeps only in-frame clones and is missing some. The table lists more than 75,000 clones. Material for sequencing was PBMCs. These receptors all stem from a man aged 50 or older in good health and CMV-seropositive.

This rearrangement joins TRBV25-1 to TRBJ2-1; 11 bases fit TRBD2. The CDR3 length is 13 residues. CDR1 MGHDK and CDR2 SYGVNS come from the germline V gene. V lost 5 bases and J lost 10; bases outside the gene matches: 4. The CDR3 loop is CASSLAGGGEQFF. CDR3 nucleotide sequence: TGTGCCAGCAGTTTAGCGGGAGGGGGGGAGCAGTTCTTC.

The CDR3 bases are TGTGCCAGCAGCCGTGGAACAGAGAGCAATCAGCCCCAGCATTTT. Translated: CASSRGTESNQPQHF. The chain has TRBV27 and TRBJ1-5; D is unclear. Trimming removed 6 bases at V and 1 base at J, with 13 bases between. The CDR3 totals 15 residues. Germline values: CDR1 MNHEY, CDR2 SMNVEV (reference sequence).

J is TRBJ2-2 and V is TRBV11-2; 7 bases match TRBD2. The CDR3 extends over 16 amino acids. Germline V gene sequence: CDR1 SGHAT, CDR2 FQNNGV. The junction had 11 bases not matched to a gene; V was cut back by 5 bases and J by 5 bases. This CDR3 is CASSPIAGLRTGELFF. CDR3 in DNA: TGTGCCAGCAGCCCGATAGCGGGCTTACGAACCGGGGAGCTGTTTTTT.

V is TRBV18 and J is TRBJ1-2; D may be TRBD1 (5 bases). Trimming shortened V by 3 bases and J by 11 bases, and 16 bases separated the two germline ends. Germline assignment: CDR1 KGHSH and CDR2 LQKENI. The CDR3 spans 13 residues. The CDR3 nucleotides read TGTGCCAGCTCACCGCGGGACGGGGAGGCATACACCTTC. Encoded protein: CASSPRDGEAYTF.

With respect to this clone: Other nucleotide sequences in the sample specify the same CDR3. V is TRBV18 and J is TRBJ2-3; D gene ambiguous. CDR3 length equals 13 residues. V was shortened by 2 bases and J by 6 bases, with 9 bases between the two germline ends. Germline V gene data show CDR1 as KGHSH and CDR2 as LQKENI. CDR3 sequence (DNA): TGTGCCAGCTCACCAGCAAACTTTGATACGCAGTATTTT. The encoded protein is CASSPANFDTQYF. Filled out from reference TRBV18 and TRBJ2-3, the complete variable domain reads NAGVMQNPRHLVRRRGQEARLRCSPMKGHSHVYWYRQLPEEGLKFMVYLQKENIIDESGMPKERFSAEFPKEGPSILRIQQVVRGDSAAYFCASSPANFDTQYFGPGTRLTVL.

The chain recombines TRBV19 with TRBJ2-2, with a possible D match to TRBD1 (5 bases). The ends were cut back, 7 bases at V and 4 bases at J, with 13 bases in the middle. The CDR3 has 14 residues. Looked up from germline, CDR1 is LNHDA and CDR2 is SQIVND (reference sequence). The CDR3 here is CASTRRQPTGELFF. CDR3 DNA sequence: TGTGCCAGTACCCGACGACAGCCCACCGGGGAGCTGTTTTTT. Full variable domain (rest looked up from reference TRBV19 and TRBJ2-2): DGGITQSPKYLFRKEGQNVTLSCEQNLNHDAMYWYRQDPGQGLRLIYYSQIVNDFQKGDIAEGYSVSREKKESFPLTVTSAQKNPTAFYLCASTRRQPTGELFFGEGSRLTVL.

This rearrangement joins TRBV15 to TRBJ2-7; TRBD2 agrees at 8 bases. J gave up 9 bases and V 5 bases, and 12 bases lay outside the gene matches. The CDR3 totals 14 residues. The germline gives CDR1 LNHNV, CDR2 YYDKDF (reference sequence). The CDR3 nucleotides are TGTGCCACCAGCCCCCGGACTAGCCAAGGGGGGCAGTACGTC. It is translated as CATSPRTSQGGQYV.

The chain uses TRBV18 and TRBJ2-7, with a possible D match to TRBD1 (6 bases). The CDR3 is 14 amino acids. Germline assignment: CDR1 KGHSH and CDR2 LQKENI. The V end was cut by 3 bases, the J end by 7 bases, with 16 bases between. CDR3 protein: CASSPMTQGGEQYF. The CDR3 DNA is TGTGCCAGCTCACCGATGACACAGGGTGGGGAGCAGTACTTC.

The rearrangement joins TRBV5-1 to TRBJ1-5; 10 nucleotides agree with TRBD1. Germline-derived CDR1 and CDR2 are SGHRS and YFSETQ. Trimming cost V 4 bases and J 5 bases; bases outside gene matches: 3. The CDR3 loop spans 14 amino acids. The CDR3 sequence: CASSPGTGDQPQHF. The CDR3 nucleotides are TGCGCCAGCAGCCCCGGGACAGGGGATCAGCCCCAGCATTTT.

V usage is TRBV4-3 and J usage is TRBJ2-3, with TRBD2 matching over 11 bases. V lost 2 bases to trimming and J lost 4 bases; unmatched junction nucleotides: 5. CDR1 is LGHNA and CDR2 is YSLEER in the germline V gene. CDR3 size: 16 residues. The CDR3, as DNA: TGCGCCAGCAGCCAACTAACTAGCGGGAGCTCAGATACGCAGTATTTT. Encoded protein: CASSQLTSGSSDTQYF.

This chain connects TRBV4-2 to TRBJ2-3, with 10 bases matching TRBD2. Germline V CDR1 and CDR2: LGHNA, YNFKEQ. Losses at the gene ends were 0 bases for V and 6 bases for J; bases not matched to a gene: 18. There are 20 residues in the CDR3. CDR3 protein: CASSQDGLVRASGRMDTQYF. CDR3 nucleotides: TGTGCCAGCAGCCAAGATGGATTGGTCCGGGCTAGCGGGAGAATGGATACGCAGTATTTT.

The DNA for the CDR3 is TGTGCCAGCAGCTTTACATCGAACACTGAAGCTTTCTTT. This sequence encodes CASSFTSNTEAFF. V and J are TRBV5-6 and TRBJ1-1, with D hard to call. V lost 2 bases and J 1 base, leaving 6 bases between the germline ends. This CDR3 has 13 amino acids. Germline V gene sequence: CDR1 SGHDT, CDR2 YYEEEE.

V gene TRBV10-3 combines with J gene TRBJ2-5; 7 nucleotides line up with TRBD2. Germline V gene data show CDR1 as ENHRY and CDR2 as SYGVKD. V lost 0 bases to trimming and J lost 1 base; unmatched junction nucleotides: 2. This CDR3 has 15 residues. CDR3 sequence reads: CAISESRLAQETQYF. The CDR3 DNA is TGTGCCATCAGTGAGTCGAGACTAGCCCAAGAGACCCAGTACTTC.

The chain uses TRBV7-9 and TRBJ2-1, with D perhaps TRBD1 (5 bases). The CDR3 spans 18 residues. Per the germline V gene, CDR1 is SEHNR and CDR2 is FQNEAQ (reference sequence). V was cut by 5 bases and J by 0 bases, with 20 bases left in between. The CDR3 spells CASSAGKGVVVSYNEQFF. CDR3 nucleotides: TGTGCCAGCAGCGCAGGCAAAGGGGTGGTTGTCTCCTACAATGAGCAGTTCTTC.

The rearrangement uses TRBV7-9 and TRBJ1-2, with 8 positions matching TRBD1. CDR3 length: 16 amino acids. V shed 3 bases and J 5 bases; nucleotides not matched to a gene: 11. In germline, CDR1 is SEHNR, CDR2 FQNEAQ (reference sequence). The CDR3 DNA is TGTGCCAGCAGCTTGGGGACAGGCGCAACGGGGTATGGCTACACCTTC. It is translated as CASSLGTGATGYGYTF.

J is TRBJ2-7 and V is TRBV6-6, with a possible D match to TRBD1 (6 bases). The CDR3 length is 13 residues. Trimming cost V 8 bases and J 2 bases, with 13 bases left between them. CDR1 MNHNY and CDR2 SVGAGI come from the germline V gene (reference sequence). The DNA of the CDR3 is TGTGCCAGCCGGAGGACAGCGACCTACGAGCAGTACGTC. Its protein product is CASRRTATYEQYV.

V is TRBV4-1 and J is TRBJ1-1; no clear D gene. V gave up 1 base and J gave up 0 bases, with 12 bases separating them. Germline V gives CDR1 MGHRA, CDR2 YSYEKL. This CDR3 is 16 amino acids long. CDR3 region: CASSQAPRSLNTEAFF. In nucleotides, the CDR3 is TGCGCCAGCAGCCAAGCCCCCCGGAGTTTGAACACTGAAGCTTTCTTT.

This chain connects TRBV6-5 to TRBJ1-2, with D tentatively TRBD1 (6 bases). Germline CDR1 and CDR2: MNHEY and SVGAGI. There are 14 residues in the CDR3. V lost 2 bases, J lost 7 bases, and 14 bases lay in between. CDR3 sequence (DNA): TGTGCCAGCAGTTACACAGAAGGGGGTCGTGGCTACACCTTC. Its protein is CASSYTEGGRGYTF.

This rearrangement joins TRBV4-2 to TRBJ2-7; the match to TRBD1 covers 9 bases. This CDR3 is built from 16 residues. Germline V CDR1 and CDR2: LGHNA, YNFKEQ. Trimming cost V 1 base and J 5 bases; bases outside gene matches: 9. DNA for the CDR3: TGTGCCAGCAGCCAAGGGACAGGGGATAGGGCCCACGAGCAGTACTTC. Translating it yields CASSQGTGDRAHEQYF.